Listed below are T cell receptor beta chains from one sample, sequenced in a study of response to subunit inactivated influenza vaccine. TCRdb processed the RT-PCR reads anew with MiXCR; each CDR3 protein has one entry. This sample has roughly 790,000 distinct CDR3 sequences, with around 20% found just once. Sequencing was performed on PBMCs from blood, taken approximately 5 days after vaccination. The receptors originated from a man aged 50 to 60 who received an inactivated influenza vaccine. The CDR3 runs from the conserved cysteine through the conserved F or W. D genes are given only for firm matches. Clone size is given for some rows only: seen once, a few or many times, or a class if the clone is expanded.

abundance: few
v_gene: TRBV6-1
d_gene: TRBD1
j_gene: TRBJ1-6
CDR3aa: CASSEGTGVYNSPLHF
CDR3nt: TGTGCCAGCAGTGAAGGGACAGGGGTCTATAATTCACCCCTCCACTTT

abundance: few
v_gene: TRBV4-3
d_gene: -
j_gene: TRBJ2-7
CDR3aa: CASSQAVRLNEQYF
CDR3nt: TGCGCCAGCAGCCAAGCTGTCAGATTGAACGAGCAGTACTTC

abundance: few
v_gene: TRBV2
d_gene: TRBD1
j_gene: TRBJ2-5
CDR3aa: CASSDGQGSVTQYF
CDR3nt: TGTGCCAGCAGTGACGGACAGGGATCGGTGACCCAGTACTTC

abundance: once
v_gene: TRBV5-1
d_gene: -
j_gene: TRBJ2-2
CDR3aa: CASSTGATVGTGELFF
CDR3nt: TGCGCCAGCAGCACCGGCGCGACAGTGGGCACCGGGGAGCTGTTTTTT

abundance: once
v_gene: TRBV5-1
d_gene: -
j_gene: TRBJ2-2
CDR3aa: CASSFWGRGTGELFF
CDR3nt: TGCGCCAGCAGCTTTTGGGGACGAGGCACCGGGGAGCTGTTTTTT

abundance: -
v_gene: TRBV20-1
d_gene: -
j_gene: TRBJ1-1
CDR3aa: CSARPITEAFF
CDR3nt: TGCAGTGCTAGGCCAATCACTGAAGCTTTCTTT

abundance: -
v_gene: TRBV7-9
d_gene: -
j_gene: TRBJ2-1
CDR3aa: CASSILAWGSYNEQFF
CDR3nt: TGTGCCAGCAGCATTTTAGCGTGGGGCTCCTACAATGAGCAGTTCTTC

abundance: few
v_gene: TRBV27
d_gene: TRBD2
j_gene: TRBJ2-3
CDR3aa: CASFPAGGSTQYF
CDR3nt: TGTGCCAGCTTTCCCGCGGGAGGAAGTACGCAGTATTTT

abundance: few
v_gene: TRBV9
d_gene: TRBD2
j_gene: TRBJ2-3
CDR3aa: CASSTGTSGTTDTQYF
CDR3nt: TGTGCCAGCAGCACCGGGACTAGCGGGACCACAGATACGCAGTATTTT

abundance: few
v_gene: TRBV5-5
d_gene: TRBD2
j_gene: TRBJ2-2
CDR3aa: CASSLELAGTGELFF
CDR3nt: TGTGCCAGCAGCTTAGAGCTAGCGGGGACCGGGGAGCTGTTTTTT

abundance: -
v_gene: TRBV5-6
d_gene: TRBD2
j_gene: TRBJ2-7
CDR3aa: CASSLEGTMSYF
CDR3nt: TGTGCCAGCAGCTTGGAAGGGACTATGTCGTACTTC

abundance: -
v_gene: TRBV6-2/TRBV6-3
d_gene: TRBD2
j_gene: TRBJ2-1
CDR3aa: CASSHTTGTSGRGSYNEQFF
CDR3nt: TGTGCCAGCAGTCACACAACCGGGACTAGCGGGAGAGGCTCCTACAATGAGCAGTTCTTC

abundance: -
v_gene: TRBV11-1
d_gene: TRBD2
j_gene: TRBJ2-5
CDR3aa: CASSNGGASETQYF
CDR3nt: TGTGCCAGCAGCAACGGGGGGGCATCAGAGACCCAGTACTTC

abundance: -
v_gene: TRBV6-2/TRBV6-3
d_gene: -
j_gene: TRBJ2-2
CDR3aa: CASSYGRGAGELFF
CDR3nt: TGTGCCAGCAGTTACGGCAGGGGAGCTGGGGAGCTGTTTTTT